This TCR beta chain was obtained from a study of blood T cell repertoires in COVID-19. Study background: Specimens from acute and convalescent COVID-19 originated in the United States, Italy and Spain. Nucleic acid was either cDNA or gDNA, and it came from T cells, B-cell-depleted T cells, or PBMCs.

V trimming: 4 bases; J trimming: 1 base; junction bases outside the gene matches: 3. The germline V gene encodes CDR1 KGHSH and CDR2 LQKENI. This CDR3 is built from 15 residues. Generated by immunoSEQ multiplex PCR, the TCRdb table keeps only in-frame clones and is missing some. The table shows approximately 68,000 clones, with approximately 80% occurring only once. The gene calls are TRBV18 and TRBJ2-3; 9 bases fit TRBD1. The sequence was obtained from a woman between 55 and 75 years old with acute or convalescent COVID-19. Material for sequencing was peripheral blood. The CDR3 DNA reads as TGTGCCAGCTCACTTCGGACAGGGGGCACAGATACGCAGTATTTT. Its translation is CASSLRTGGTDTQYF.